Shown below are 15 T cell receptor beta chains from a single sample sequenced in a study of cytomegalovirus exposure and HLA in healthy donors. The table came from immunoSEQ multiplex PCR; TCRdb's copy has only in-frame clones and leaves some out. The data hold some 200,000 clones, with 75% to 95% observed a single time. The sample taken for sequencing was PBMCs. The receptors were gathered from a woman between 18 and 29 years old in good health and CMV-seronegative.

The CDR3 sequence: CASTGGVNPPLHF. In DNA, the CDR3 is TGTGCCAGCACCGGAGGGGTCAATCCACCCCTCCACTTT. The V and J genes are TRBV6-6 and TRBJ1-6, with D possibly matching TRBD1 (5 bases). V gave up 7 bases and J gave up 11 bases, with 15 bases separating them. The CDR3 runs to 13 residues. Germline CDR1 and CDR2: MNHNY and SVGAGI (reference sequence).

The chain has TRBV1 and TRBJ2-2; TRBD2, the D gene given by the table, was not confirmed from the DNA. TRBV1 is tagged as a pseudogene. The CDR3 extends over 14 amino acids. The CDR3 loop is CTSSHGTQTGELFF. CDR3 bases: TGCACCAGCAGCCATGGGACTCAAACCGGGGAGCTGTTTTTT.

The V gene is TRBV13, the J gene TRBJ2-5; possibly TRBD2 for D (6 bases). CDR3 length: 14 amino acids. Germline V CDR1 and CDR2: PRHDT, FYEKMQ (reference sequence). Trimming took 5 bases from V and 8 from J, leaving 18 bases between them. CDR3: CASSGSSESLTQYF. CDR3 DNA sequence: TGTGCCAGCAGCGGCTCTAGCGAGAGCCTCACCCAGTACTTC.

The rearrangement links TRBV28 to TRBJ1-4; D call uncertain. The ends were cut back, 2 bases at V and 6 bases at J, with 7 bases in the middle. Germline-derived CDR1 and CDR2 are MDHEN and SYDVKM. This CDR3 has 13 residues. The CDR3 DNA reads TGTGCCAGCAGTTTAGGGCAGGATGAAAAACTGTTTTTT. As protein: CASSLGQDEKLFF.

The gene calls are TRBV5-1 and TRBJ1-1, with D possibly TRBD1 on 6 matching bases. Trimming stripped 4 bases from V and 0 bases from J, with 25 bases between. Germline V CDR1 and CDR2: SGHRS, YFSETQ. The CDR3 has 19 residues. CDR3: CASSRIDYRVLGMNTEAFF. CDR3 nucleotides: TGCGCCAGCAGCCGGATAGACTACAGGGTTTTAGGCATGAACACTGAAGCTTTCTTT.

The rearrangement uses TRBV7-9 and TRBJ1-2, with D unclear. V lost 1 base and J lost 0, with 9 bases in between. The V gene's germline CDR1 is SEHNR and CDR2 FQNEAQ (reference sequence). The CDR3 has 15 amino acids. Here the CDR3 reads CASSLVSQSNYGYTF. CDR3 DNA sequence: TGTGCCAGCAGCTTAGTATCACAATCTAACTATGGCTACACCTTC.

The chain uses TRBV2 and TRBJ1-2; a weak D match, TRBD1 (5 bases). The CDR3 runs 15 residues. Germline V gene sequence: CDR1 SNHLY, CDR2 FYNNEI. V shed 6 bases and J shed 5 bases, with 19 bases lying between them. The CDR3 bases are TGTGCCAGCAGGAACGACCCCGCCGGGGGGTATGGCTACACCTTC. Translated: CASRNDPAGGYGYTF.

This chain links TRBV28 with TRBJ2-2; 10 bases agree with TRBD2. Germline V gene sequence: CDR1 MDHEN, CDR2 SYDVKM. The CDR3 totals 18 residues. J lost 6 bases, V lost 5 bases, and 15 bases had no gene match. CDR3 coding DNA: TGTGCCAGCAGTCCCTTGCTGTTAGCGGGAGGAAGGGCCGGGGAGCTGTTTTTT. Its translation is CASSPLLLAGGRAGELFF.

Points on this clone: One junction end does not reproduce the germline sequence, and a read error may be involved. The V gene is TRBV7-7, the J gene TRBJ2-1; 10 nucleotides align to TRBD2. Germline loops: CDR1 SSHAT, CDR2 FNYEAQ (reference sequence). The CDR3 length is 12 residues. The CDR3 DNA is TGTGCTAGCAGCTTAGCGGGGGGTGAGCAGTTCTTC. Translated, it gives CASSLAGGEQFF.

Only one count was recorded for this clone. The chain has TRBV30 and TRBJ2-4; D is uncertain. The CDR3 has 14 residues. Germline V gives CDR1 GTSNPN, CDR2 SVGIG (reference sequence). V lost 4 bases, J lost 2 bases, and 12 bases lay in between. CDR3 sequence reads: CAWKVPGPKNIQYF. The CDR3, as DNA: TGTGCCTGGAAAGTGCCTGGGCCCAAAAACATTCAGTACTTC.

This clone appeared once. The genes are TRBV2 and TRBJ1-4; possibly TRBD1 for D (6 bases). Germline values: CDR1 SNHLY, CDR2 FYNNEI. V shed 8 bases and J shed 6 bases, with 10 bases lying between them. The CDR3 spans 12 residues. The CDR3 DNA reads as TGTGCCAGCGAACAGGGAGATGAAAAACTGTTTTTT. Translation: CASEQGDEKLFF.

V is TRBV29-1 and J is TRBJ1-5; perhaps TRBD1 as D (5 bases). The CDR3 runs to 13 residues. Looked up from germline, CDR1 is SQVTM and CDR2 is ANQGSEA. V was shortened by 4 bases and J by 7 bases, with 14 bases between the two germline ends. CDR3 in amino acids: CSVGGRAGQPQHF. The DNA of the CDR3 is TGCAGCGTTGGGGGCAGGGCGGGACAGCCCCAGCATTTT.

The CDR3 sequence is CASRRGTVGQFF. The CDR3, as DNA: TGTGCCAGCAGGAGGGGGACAGTGGGTCAGTTCTTC. The chain links TRBV2 to TRBJ2-1, with 7 bases lining up with TRBD1. The CDR3 consists of 12 residues. V shed 6 bases and J 13 bases; nucleotides not matched to a gene: 9. CDR1 is SNHLY, CDR2 FYNNEI, per germline.

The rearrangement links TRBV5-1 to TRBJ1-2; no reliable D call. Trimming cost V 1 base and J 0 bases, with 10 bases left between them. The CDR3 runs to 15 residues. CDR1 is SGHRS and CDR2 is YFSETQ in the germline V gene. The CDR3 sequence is CASSLNAGPNYGYTF. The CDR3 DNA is TGCGCCAGCAGCTTGAATGCTGGCCCTAACTATGGCTACACCTTC.

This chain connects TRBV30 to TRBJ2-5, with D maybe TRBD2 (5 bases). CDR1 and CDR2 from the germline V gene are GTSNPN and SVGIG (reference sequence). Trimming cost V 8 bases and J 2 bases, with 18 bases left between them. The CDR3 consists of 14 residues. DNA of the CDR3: TGTGCCGGATTAGGAGGCCGGCGGCAAGAGACCCAGTACTTC. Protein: CAGLGGRRQETQYF.